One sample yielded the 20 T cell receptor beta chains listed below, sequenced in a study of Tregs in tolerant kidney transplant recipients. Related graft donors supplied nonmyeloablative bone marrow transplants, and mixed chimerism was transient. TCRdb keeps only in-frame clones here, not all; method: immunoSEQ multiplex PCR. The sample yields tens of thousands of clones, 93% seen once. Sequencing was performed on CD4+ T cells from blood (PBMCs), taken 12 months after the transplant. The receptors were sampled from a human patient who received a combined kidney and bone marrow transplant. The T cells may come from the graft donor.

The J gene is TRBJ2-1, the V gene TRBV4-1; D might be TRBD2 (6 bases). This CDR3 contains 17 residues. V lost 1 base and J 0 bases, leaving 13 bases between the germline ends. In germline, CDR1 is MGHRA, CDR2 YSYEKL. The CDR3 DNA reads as TGCGCCAGCAGCCAAGTAAAGCGGGTCAGCTCCTACAATGAGCAGTTCTTC. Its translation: CASSQVKRVSSYNEQFF.

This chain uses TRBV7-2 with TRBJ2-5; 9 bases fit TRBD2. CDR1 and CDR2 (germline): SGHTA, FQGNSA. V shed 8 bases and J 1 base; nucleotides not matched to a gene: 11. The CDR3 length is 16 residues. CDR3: CASHWRGGIFQETQYF. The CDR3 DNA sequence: TGTGCCAGCCACTGGCGGGGGGGGATATTCCAAGAGACCCAGTACTTC. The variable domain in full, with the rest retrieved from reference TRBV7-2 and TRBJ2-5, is GAGVSQSPSNKVTEKGKDVELRCDPISGHTALYWYRQSLGQGLEFLIYFQGNSAPDKSGLPSDRFSAERTGGSVSTLTIQRTQQEDSAVYLCASHWRGGIFQETQYFGPGTRLLVL.

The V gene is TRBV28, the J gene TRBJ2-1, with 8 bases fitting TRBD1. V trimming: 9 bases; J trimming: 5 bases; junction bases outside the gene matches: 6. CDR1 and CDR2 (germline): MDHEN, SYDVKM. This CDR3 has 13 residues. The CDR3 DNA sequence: TGTGCCAGTAGACAGGGGAAGGACAATGAGCAGTTCTTC. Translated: CASRQGKDNEQFF.

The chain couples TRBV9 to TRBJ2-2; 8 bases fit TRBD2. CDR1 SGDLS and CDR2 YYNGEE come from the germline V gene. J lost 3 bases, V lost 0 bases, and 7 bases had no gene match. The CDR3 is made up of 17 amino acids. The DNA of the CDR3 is TGTGCCAGCAGCGTAGAGGCGGGAGGCCGGGACACCGGGGAGCTGTTTTTT. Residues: CASSVEAGGRDTGELFF.

The CDR3 loop is CASTRDKGGNSYEQYF. CDR3 sequence (DNA): TGTGCCAGCACTCGGGACAAGGGTGGGAATTCCTACGAGCAGTACTTC. This chain connects TRBV27 to TRBJ2-7; D perhaps matches TRBD1 (6 bases). V lost 7 bases, J lost 1 base, and 20 bases lay in between. Germline CDR1 MNHEY, CDR2 SMNVEV (reference sequence). CDR3 length: 16 amino acids.

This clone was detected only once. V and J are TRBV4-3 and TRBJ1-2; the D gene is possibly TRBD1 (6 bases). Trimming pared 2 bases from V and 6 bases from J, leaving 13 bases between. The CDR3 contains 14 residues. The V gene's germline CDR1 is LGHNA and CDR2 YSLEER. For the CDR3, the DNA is TGCGCCAGCAGCCAAATTGCAGGGGTCGATGGCTACACCTTC. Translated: CASSQIAGVDGYTF.

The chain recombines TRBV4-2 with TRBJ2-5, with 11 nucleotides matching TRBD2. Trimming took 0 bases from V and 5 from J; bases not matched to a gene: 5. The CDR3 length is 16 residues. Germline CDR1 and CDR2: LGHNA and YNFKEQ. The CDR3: CASSQELAGVGETQYF. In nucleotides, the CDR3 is TGTGCCAGCAGCCAAGAACTAGCGGGGGTCGGGGAGACCCAGTACTTC.

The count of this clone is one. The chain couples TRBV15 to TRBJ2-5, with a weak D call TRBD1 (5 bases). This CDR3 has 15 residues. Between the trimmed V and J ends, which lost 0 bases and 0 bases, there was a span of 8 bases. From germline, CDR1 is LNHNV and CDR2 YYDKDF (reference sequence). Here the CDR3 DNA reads TGTGCCACCAGCAGAGACAGGACATACCAAGAGACCCAGTACTTC. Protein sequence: CATSRDRTYQETQYF.

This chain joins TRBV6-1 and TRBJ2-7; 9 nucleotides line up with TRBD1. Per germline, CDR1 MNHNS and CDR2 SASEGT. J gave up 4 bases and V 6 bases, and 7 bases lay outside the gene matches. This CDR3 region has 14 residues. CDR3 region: CASSRDRDLYEQYF. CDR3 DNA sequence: TGTGCCAGCAGCCGGGACAGGGATTTATACGAGCAGTACTTC.

This CDR3 reads CASSGGTLPLTQYF. CDR3 DNA: TGTGCCAGCAGCGGAGGGACTCTGCCATTGACGCAGTATTTT. The V gene is TRBV5-4, the J gene TRBJ2-3; TRBD2 might be the D (6 bases). The CDR3 has 14 residues. V was shortened by 4 bases and J by 9 bases, with 18 bases between the two germline ends. From germline, CDR1 is SGHNT and CDR2 YYREEE (reference sequence).

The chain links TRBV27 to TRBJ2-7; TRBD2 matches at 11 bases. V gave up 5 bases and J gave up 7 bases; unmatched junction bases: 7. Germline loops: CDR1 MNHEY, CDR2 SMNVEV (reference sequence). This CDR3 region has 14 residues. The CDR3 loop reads CASSNSGGAGEQYF. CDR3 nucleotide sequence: TGTGCCAGCAGTAATAGCGGGGGGGCGGGTGAGCAGTACTTC.

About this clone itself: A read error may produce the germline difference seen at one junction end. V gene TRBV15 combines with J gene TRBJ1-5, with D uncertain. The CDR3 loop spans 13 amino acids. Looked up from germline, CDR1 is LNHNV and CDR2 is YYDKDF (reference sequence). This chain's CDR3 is CATSREYGLIFGF. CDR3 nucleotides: TGTGCCACCAGCAGAGAATACGGACTGATCTTTGGTTTT. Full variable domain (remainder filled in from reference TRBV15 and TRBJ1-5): DAMVIQNPRYQVTQFGKPVTLSCSQTLNHNVMYWYQQKSSQAPKLLFHYYDKDFNNEADTPDNFQSRRPNTSFCFLDIRSPGLGDTAMYLCATSREYGLIFGFGDGTRLSIL.

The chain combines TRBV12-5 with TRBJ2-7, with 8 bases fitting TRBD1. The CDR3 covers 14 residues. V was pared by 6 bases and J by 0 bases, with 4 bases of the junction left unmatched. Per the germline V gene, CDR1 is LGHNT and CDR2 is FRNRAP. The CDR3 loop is CASGPGQDSYEQYF. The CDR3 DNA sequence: TGTGCTAGTGGACCGGGACAGGACTCCTACGAGCAGTACTTC.

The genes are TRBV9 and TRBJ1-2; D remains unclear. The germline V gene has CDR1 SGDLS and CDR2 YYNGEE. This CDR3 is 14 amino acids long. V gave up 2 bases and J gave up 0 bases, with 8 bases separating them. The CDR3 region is CASSVYESNYGYTF. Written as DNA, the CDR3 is TGTGCCAGCAGCGTTTACGAGTCTAACTATGGCTACACCTTC.

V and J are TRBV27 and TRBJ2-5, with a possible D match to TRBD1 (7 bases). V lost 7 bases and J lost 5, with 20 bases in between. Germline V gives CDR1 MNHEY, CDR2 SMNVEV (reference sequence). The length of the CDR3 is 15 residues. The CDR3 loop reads CASNSQGGWGETQYF. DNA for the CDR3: TGTGCCAGCAACTCTCAGGGGGGATGGGGGGAGACCCAGTACTTC.

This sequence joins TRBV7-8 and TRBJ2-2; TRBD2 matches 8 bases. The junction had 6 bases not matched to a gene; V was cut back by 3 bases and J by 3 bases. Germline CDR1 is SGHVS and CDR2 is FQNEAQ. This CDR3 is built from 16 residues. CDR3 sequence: CASSLRVAGHTGELFF. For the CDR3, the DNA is TGTGCCAGCAGCTTGCGAGTAGCGGGACACACCGGGGAGCTGTTTTTT. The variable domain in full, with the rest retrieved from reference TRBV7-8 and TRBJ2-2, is GAGVSQSPRYKVAKRGQDVALRCDPISGHVSLFWYQQALGQGPEFLTYFQNEAQLDKSGLPSDRFFAERPEGSVSTLKIQRTQQEDSAVYLCASSLRVAGHTGELFFGEGSRLTVL.

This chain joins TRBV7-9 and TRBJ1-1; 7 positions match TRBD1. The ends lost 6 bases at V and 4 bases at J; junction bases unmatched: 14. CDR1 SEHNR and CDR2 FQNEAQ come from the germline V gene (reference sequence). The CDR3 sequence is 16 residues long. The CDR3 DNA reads TGTGCCAGCAGACCCGGACAGGTCGCGGGGGGCACTGAAGCTTTCTTT. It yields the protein CASRPGQVAGGTEAFF.

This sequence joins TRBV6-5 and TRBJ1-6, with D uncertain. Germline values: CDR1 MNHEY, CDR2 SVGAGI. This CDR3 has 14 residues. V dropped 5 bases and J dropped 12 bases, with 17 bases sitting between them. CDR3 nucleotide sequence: TGTGCCAGCAGTCCGGTTTCAACGTACCAACCCCTCCACTTT. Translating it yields CASSPVSTYQPLHF.

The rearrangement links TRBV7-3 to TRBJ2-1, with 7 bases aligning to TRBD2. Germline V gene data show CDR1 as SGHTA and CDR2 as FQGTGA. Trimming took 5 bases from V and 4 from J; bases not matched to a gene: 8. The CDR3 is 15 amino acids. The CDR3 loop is CASSRSGGGYNEQFF. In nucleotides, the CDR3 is TGTGCCAGCAGCCGAAGTGGCGGGGGTTACAATGAGCAGTTCTTC.

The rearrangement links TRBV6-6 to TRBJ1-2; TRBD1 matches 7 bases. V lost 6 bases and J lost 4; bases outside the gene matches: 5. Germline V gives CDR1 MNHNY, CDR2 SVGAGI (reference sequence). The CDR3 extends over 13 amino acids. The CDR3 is CASREDRFYGYTF. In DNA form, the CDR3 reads TGTGCCAGCAGGGAGGACAGGTTCTATGGCTACACCTTC.